The present TCR beta chain was sequenced within a study of T cell responses to AZD1222 COVID-19 vaccine. This table comes from immunoSEQ multiplex PCR, and its TCRdb copy is limited to in-frame clones, with some not included. The sample comprises more than 70,000 clones, approximately 88% of which are singletons, and about 5.5% rests with the top ten. Trimming took 4 bases from V and 5 from J, leaving 14 bases between them. Germline assignment: CDR1 SEHNR and CDR2 FQNEAQ (reference sequence). The CDR3 spans 14 residues. Study-level points and caveats: There were mostly white British donors and more females than males, and clonal diversity was possibly underestimated. Only a handful of people who got AZD1222 tested seropositive at baseline.

Details on this clone: Its target is unknown.

Sequences were derived from peripheral blood, sampled on day 0 of MenACWY control vaccination. The TCR comes from an adult in good health. The genes are TRBV7-9 and TRBJ1-1; D not certain. The DNA of the CDR3 is TGTGCCAGCAGCTCCGCCCGCGGGTGGACTGAAGCTTTCTTT. Its translation is CASSSARGWTEAFF.